This T cell receptor (beta chain) came from a study of PD-1 blockade in classical Hodgkin lymphoma. Notes on the study in general: A reduction in baseline TCR diversity was reportedly seen in newly diagnosed patients relative to healthy donors. Prior therapy or disease activity may underlie the repertoire differences, whose causes remain undefined.

Time point denoted: newly diagnosed, previously untreated cHL patient sample. Isolation of CD4+ T cells from thawed PBMCs was performed by magnetic negative selection. Comparison PBMCs came from previously untreated, newly diagnosed classical Hodgkin lymphoma patients. Assay: immunoSEQ multiplex PCR; the TCRdb copy retains only in-frame clones and omits some. Of around 30,000 clones in the sample, 80% to 90% are singletons; the top ten hold 0.2% to 0.25%. As regards this clone: Its target is unknown.

CDR1 is SGHNT and CDR2 is YYREEE in the germline V gene (reference sequence). V lost 2 bases and J lost 0; bases outside the gene matches: 3. The CDR3 spans 16 residues. This TCR derives from a human donor with classical Hodgkin lymphoma. The genes are TRBV5-4 and TRBJ2-3; 10 nucleotides agree with TRBD2. Sequencing was carried out using CD4+ T cells from blood. CDR3 loop: CASSLWTSGSTDTQYF. CDR3 DNA sequence: TGTGCCAGCAGCTTATGGACTAGCGGCAGCACAGATACGCAGTATTTT. The full variable domain, in which reference TRBV5-4 and TRBJ2-3 provide the parts outside the CDR3, is ETGVTQSPTHLIKTRGQQVTLRCSSQSGHNTVSWYQQALGQGPQFIFQYYREEENGRGNFPPRFSGLQFPNYSSELNVNALELDDSALYLCASSLWTSGSTDTQYFGPGTRLTVL.